This TCR beta chain originates from a study of T cell changes during pregnancy in multiple sclerosis. This table comes from immunoSEQ multiplex PCR, and its TCRdb copy is limited to in-frame clones, with some not included. Among 30,000 to 50,000 clones listed, around 93% were seen once. CDR1 and CDR2 (germline): MDHEN, SYDVKM. V was shortened by 7 bases and J by 4 bases, with 19 bases between the two germline ends. The CDR3 has 15 residues. The input for sequencing was CD4+ T cells from peripheral blood mononuclear cells, taken in the third trimester of pregnancy. This sequence originates from a female donor in good health, enrolled as a control in a pregnancy study. The chain is built from TRBV28 and TRBJ1-1, with D perhaps matching TRBD1 (6 bases). CDR3 protein: CASIGPGDHGTEAFF. The CDR3 DNA reads TGTGCCAGCATAGGGCCAGGGGACCACGGCACTGAAGCTTTCTTT.